The clone carrying this T cell receptor beta chain occurred many times. Its antigen is as yet unknown. This entry comes from a study of glioma-infiltrating T cells. In germline, CDR1 is SGHRS, CDR2 YFSETQ. The CDR3 sequence is 16 residues long. Trimming took 4 bases from V and 2 from J; bases not matched to a gene: 7. Using RNA template, CDR3s of TCR alpha and beta were amplified with iRepertoire arm-PCR. TCRdb re-called the multiplex PCR reads with MiXCR, one entry per CDR3 protein. The sample contains around 90,000 distinct CDR3 sequences, around 40% of which appear only once. Notes on the study in general: Only very few CDR3 sequences appeared in both tissue and blood. Non-neoplastic patients had below-expected tissue-blood divergence, while all gliomas exceeded expectation.

The TCR was taken from a human donor with low-grade glioma or glioblastoma, undergoing nonglioma brain surgery, or in good health (not recorded which). The rearrangement joins TRBV5-1 to TRBJ2-3, with 10 bases identical to TRBD2. The sequencing input was glioma tissue, nonneoplastic brain tissue, or PBMCs (not recorded which). The CDR3 DNA is TGCGCCAGCAGCGGCCGACTAGCGGGCTTCACAGATACGCAGTATTTT. Protein product: CASSGRLAGFTDTQYF. The full variable domain, with the rest looked up from reference TRBV5-1 and TRBJ2-3, is KAGVTQTPRYLIKTRGQQVTLSCSPISGHRSVSWYQQTPGQGLQFLFEYFSETQRNKGNFPGRFSGRQFSNSRSEMNVSTLELGDSALYLCASSGRLAGFTDTQYFGPGTRLTVL.